This TCR beta chain was profiled in a study of shared clonotypes between healthy human individuals. Study at large: Each donor had three CD4 naive, three CD4 memory, two CD8 naive and one CD8 memory plate. Whole-study findings and limits: The naive CD4 repertoires of a handful of donors were compared, and approximately 5.3% of clonotypes were shared.

Produced via immunoSEQ multiplex PCR; TCRdb's table is partial and in-frame only. The table shows about 2.3 million clones, with about 90% occurring only once. The CDR3 contains 15 residues. From germline, CDR1 is MDHEN and CDR2 SYDVKM. Trimming removed 6 bases at V and 8 bases at J, with 20 bases between. This clone was recorded only once. Its antigen is currently unknown. The clonotype was recovered from a man aged 18 to 29 in good health. Some clones in this sample may be carry-over from other donors' samples. The rearrangement links TRBV28 to TRBJ2-1; D might be TRBD2 (5 bases). Sequencing was carried out using naive CD4+ T cells from PBMCs. Subset defined: CD45RA+ positively selected. Written as DNA, the CDR3 is TGTGCCAGCAGCCCAAGCGGTCCCCTCGCGGATGAGCAGTTCTTC. Translation gives CASSPSGPLADEQFF.